The sample holds a few counts of the clone carrying this T cell receptor beta chain. Its antigen is not identified. Germline V gene sequence: CDR1 MGHRA, CDR2 YSYEKL. The CDR3 runs 16 residues. The V segment lost 1 base and the J segment 6 bases; nucleotides outside the gene matches: 7. This entry is derived from a study of identical twins. With no exceptions, donors were healthy Caucasians. Study-wide results and caveats: Out-of-frame alpha sequences shared by twins showed excess low generation probability.

TCRdb fed the 5' RACE reads into MiXCR, producing one record per CDR3 protein. The table includes 500,000 to 700,000 distinct CDR3 sequences, about 7% detected once. This sample also appeared in a second study, on yellow fever vaccine responses in identical twins.

Sequencing was done on a sample of PBMCs. The receptor was derived from a young woman in good health. V and J are TRBV4-1 and TRBJ2-3; TRBD1 aligns across 10 bases. The CDR3 DNA reads as TGCGCCAGCAGCCAAGGAGACAGGGGGCATATTGATACGCAGTATTTT. Translating it yields CASSQGDRGHIDTQYF.